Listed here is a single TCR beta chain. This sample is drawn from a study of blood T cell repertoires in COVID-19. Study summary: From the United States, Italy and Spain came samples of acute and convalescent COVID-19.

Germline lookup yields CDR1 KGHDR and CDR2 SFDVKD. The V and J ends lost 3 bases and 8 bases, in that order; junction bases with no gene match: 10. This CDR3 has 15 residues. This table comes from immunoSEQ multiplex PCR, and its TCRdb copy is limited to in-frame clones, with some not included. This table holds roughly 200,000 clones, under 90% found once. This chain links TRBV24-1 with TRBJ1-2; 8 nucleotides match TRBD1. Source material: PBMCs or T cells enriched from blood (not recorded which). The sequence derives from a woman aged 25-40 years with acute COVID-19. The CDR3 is CATSDPRTGRGGYTF. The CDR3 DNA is TGTGCCACCAGTGATCCCCGGACAGGGAGGGGAGGCTACACCTTC.